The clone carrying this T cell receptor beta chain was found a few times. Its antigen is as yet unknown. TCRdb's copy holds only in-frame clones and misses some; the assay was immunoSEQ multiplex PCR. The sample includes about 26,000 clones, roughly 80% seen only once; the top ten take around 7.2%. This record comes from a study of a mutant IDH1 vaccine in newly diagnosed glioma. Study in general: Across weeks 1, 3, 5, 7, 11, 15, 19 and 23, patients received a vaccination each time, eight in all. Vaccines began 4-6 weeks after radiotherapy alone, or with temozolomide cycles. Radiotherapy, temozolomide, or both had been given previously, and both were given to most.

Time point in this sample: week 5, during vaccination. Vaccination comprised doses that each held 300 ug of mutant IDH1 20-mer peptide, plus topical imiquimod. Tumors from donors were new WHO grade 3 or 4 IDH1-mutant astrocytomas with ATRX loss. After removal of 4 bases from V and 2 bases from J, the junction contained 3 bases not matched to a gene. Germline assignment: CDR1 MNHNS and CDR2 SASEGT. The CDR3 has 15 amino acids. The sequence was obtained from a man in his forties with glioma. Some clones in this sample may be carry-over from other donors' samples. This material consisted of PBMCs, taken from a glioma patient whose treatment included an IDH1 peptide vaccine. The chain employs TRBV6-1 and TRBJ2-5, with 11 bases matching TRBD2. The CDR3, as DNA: TGTGCCAGCAGTGTATCTAGCGGGGGGCAAGAGACCCAGTACTTC. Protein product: CASSVSSGGQETQYF.